This TCR beta chain was recovered during a study of control samples from healthy donors and cancer patients. Per germline, CDR1 MNHEY and CDR2 SVGEGT. This CDR3 spans 14 amino acids. The V end was cut by 5 bases, the J end by 2 bases, with 13 bases between. TCRdb's copy holds only in-frame clones and misses some; the assay was immunoSEQ multiplex PCR. The sample gives some 150,000 clones, roughly 94% of which show up once; less than 15% is in the top ten. The sequenced material came from blood. V is TRBV6-2 or TRBV6-3 and J is TRBJ2-7; maybe TRBD1 (6 bases). This TCR was recovered from a man aged 35 to 55 in good health. CDR3 nucleotide sequence: TGTGCCAGCAGTAAAAACCAGGGGCCCTACGAGCAGTACTTC. Translated: CASSKNQGPYEQYF.